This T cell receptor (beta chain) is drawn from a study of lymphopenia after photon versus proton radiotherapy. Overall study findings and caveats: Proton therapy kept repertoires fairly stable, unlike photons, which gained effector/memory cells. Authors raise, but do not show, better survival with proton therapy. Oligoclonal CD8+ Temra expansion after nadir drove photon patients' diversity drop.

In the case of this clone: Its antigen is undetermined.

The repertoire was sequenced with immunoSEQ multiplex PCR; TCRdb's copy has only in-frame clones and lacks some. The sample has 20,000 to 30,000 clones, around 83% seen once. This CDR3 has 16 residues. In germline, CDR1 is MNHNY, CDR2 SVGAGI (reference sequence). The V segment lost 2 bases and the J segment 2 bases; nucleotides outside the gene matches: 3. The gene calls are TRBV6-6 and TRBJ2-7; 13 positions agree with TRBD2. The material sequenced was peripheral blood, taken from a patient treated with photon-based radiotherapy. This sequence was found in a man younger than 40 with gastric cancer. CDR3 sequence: CASSYLTSGGAYEQYF. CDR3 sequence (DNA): TGTGCCAGCAGTTACCTTACTAGCGGGGGGGCCTACGAGCAGTACTTC.